This TCR beta chain was profiled in a study of memory CD4+ T cells and cytomegalovirus serostatus. Relative to its sample, this clone is medium-sized (0.01 to 0.1%). Single viable CD3+CD4+CD8-CD45RO+ cells were sorted as the memory CD4+ T cells. The repertoire was sequenced with immunoSEQ multiplex PCR; TCRdb's copy has only in-frame clones and lacks some. The sample holds roughly 84,000 clones; 80% are singletons and the top ten take around 0.8%. Source material: memory CD4+ T cells from blood. The TCR comes from an adult in good health and CMV-seronegative.

CDR3: CASSLGQGRDQPQHF. CDR3 bases: TGTGCCAGCTCACTCGGACAGGGCCGAGATCAGCCCCAGCATTTT. The rearrangement joins TRBV18 to TRBJ1-5; TRBD1 matches 8 bases. The CDR3 has 15 residues. Germline lookup yields CDR1 KGHSH and CDR2 LQKENI. Germline trimming cut 4 bases from V and 5 bases from J; bases unmatched to any gene: 7.